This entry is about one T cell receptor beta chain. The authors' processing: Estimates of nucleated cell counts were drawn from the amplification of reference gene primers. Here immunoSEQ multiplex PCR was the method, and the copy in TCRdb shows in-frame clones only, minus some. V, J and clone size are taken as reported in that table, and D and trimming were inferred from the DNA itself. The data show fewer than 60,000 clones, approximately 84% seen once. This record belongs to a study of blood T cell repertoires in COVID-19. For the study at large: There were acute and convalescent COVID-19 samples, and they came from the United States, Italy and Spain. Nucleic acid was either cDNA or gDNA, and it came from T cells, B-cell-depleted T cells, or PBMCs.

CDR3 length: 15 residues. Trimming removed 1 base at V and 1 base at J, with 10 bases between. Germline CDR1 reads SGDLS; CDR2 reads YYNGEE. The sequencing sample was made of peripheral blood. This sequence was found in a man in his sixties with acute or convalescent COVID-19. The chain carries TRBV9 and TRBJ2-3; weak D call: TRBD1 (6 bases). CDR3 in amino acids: CASSVRGIGTDTQYF. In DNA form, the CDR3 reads TGTGCCAGCAGCGTAAGGGGGATCGGCACAGATACGCAGTATTTT.